The rows below give T cell receptor beta chains drawn from one sample of a study of blood T cell repertoires in COVID-19. Clones were sequenced by immunoSEQ multiplex PCR, and TCRdb holds only the in-frame ones, with some missing. Among about 190,000 clones listed, 76% were seen once. Sequenced material: PBMCs or T cells enriched from blood (not recorded which). These receptors were taken from a woman aged 45-65 years with acute COVID-19. Each CDR3 is given with its conserved first and last residue. D genes are given only for firm matches. Expanded clones are given a class, and other clones once, few, many or no size at all.

v_call,j_call,d_call,clone_size,cdr3_aa,cdr3_nt
TRBV19,TRBJ1-6,NA,many,CASHLAGHRSPLHF,TGTGCCAGCCATCTCGCGGGGCATAGGTCACCCCTCCACTTT
TRBV4-2,TRBJ2-2,TRBD1,NA,CASSQASGTGQVDGELFF,TGTGCCAGCAGCCAAGCCTCCGGGACAGGGCAAGTTGACGGGGAGCTGTTTTTT
TRBV4-3,TRBJ2-3,TRBD2,NA,CASSQALRRGGTDTQYF,TGCGCCAGCAGCCAAGCCCTAAGACGGGGGGGCACAGATACGCAGTATTTT
TRBV14,TRBJ2-3,TRBD2,NA,CASSRERGSTDTQYF,TGTGCCAGCAGCCGAGAGCGGGGGAGCACAGATACGCAGTATTTT
TRBV4-1,TRBJ1-5,TRBD1,NA,CASSQDAAGGYSNQPQHF,TGCGCCAGCAGCCAAGATGCAGCAGGGGGCTATAGCAATCAGCCCCAGCATTTT
TRBV9,TRBJ1-4,TRBD1,NA,CASSARQGVEKLFF,TGTGCCAGCAGCGCCAGACAGGGGGTTGAAAAACTGTTTTTT
TRBV19,TRBJ2-1,NA,NA,CASSISGSSYNEQFF,TGTGCCAGTAGTATATCGGGGAGCTCCTACAATGAGCAGTTCTTC
TRBV7-2,TRBJ2-1,TRBD1,NA,CASSLVPGGNNEQFF,TGTGCCAGCAGCTTAGTTCCAGGGGGCAACAATGAGCAGTTCTTC
TRBV3-1/TRBV3-2,TRBJ2-1,TRBD1,NA,CASSLGQGVALF,TGTGCCAGCAGCCTAGGACAGGGAGTAGCGCTCTTC
TRBV19,TRBJ1-5,NA,NA,CASKVAGRDQPQHF,TGTGCCAGTAAAGTCGCAGGGAGGGACCAGCCCCAGCATTTT
TRBV24-1,TRBJ2-5,TRBD2,NA,CATRGTSVETQYF,TGTGCCACCAGGGGGACTAGCGTTGAGACCCAGTACTTC
TRBV6-5,TRBJ2-2,NA,NA,CASSSKGVVAGELFF,TGTGCCAGCAGTTCGAAGGGGGTTGTGGCCGGGGAGCTGTTTTTT
TRBV6-5,TRBJ2-2,TRBD1,NA,CASSRGQGTTGELFF,TGTGCCAGCAGCCGGGGACAGGGTACCACCGGGGAGCTGTTTTTT
TRBV11-2,TRBJ2-2,NA,NA,CASRLHRDSNTGELFF,TGTGCCAGCAGACTTCACAGGGATTCGAACACCGGGGAGCTGTTTTTT
TRBV18,TRBJ1-3,TRBD1,NA,CASSPQFQGAGNTIYF,TGTGCCAGCTCACCACAATTTCAGGGGGCAGGAAACACCATATATTTT
TRBV11-2,TRBJ1-2,NA,NA,CASRREFYGYTF,TGTGCCAGCAGGCGGGAGTTCTATGGCTACACCTTC
TRBV28,TRBJ1-1,NA,NA,CASSFQARFFEAFF,TGTGCCAGCAGTTTCCAAGCCAGGTTCTTTGAAGCTTTCTTT
TRBV18,TRBJ2-1,TRBD2,NA,CASSLSTSGGGNEQFF,TGTGCCAGCTCACTCTCGACTAGCGGGGGGGGCAATGAGCAGTTCTTC
TRBV6-4,TRBJ1-2,NA,many,CASRGLYGYTF,TGTGCCAGCAGAGGACTCTATGGCTACACCTTC
TRBV19,TRBJ1-2,TRBD1,NA,CASSPDRGQGGYTF,TGTGCCAGTTCCCCGGACAGGGGGCAGGGAGGCTACACCTTC
TRBV19,TRBJ1-1,NA,NA,CASTADRPLGTEAFF,TGTGCCAGTACCGCCGACAGGCCCTTGGGCACTGAAGCTTTCTTT
TRBV6-5,TRBJ2-1,NA,NA,CASNQLGNEQFF,TGTGCCAGCAACCAACTAGGCAATGAGCAGTTCTTC
TRBV2,TRBJ1-2,NA,many,CASLGGGRSYGYTF,TGTGCCAGCCTGGGAGGCGGACGATCCTATGGCTACACCTTC
TRBV28,TRBJ1-1,NA,NA,CASSPTGGVATEAFF,TGTGCCAGCAGCCCTACTGGGGGCGTCGCCACTGAAGCTTTCTTT
TRBV5-4,TRBJ1-1,TRBD1,NA,CASSFQQGARTEAFF,TGTGCCAGCAGCTTCCAACAGGGGGCGCGAACTGAAGCTTTCTTT
TRBV5-1,TRBJ1-4,NA,NA,CASSFKGTNEKLFF,TGCGCCAGCAGCTTCAAGGGGACTAATGAAAAACTGTTTTTT
TRBV6-5,TRBJ1-3,TRBD1,NA,CASSRRQGGNTIYF,TGTGCCAGCAGCCGGAGACAGGGAGGAAACACCATATATTTT
TRBV19,TRBJ2-1,TRBD1,NA,CASTRDRGVWNEQFF,TGTGCCAGTACTAGGGACAGGGGCGTTTGGAATGAGCAGTTCTTC
TRBV24-1,TRBJ1-3,NA,NA,CATGDRKPSGNTIYF,TGTGCCACCGGAGACAGGAAACCCTCTGGAAACACCATATATTTT
TRBV6-1,TRBJ1-5,NA,NA,CASSEALSGNQPQHF,TGTGCCAGCAGTGAAGCCCTATCGGGCAATCAGCCCCAGCATTTT
TRBV9,TRBJ1-2,NA,few,CATGDNYGYTF,TGTGCCACAGGGGATAACTATGGCTACACCTTC
TRBV6-2/TRBV6-3,TRBJ2-3,TRBD2,NA,CASSYRSGGTDTQYF,TGTGCCAGCAGTTACAGGAGCGGGGGCACAGATACGCAGTATTTT
TRBV24-1,TRBJ1-2,NA,NA,CATSDFGRGGYTF,TGTGCCACCAGTGATTTCGGTAGGGGCGGCTACACCTTC
TRBV7-3,TRBJ2-1,NA,NA,CASSLIGAALGNEQFF,TGTGCCAGCAGCTTAATTGGAGCGGCCCTGGGAAATGAGCAGTTCTTC
TRBV5-4,TRBJ2-5,TRBD2,NA,CASSLLAGTGRETQYF,TGTGCCAGCAGCTTGCTAGCGGGGACCGGCCGTGAGACCCAGTACTTC
TRBV5-1,TRBJ1-6,TRBD1,few,CASSPGQGSPGSYNSPLHF,TGCGCCAGCAGCCCGGGACAGGGCTCCCCTGGCTCCTATAATTCACCCCTCCACTTT
TRBV11-2,TRBJ1-6,TRBD1,NA,CASSWTGDNSPLHF,TGTGCCAGCAGCTGGACAGGGGATAATTCACCCCTCCACTTT
TRBV6-4,TRBJ1-1,NA,once,CASSDFPTMNTEAFF,TGTGCCAGCAGTGACTTCCCCACTATGAACACTGAAGCTTTCTTT
TRBV7-9,TRBJ2-2,NA,NA,CASSSAFQGRAGELFF,TGTGCCAGCAGCTCAGCATTCCAGGGTAGGGCCGGGGAGCTGTTTTTT
TRBV14,TRBJ2-1,TRBD2,NA,CASSQPLAGNEQFF,TGTGCCAGCAGCCAACCACTAGCGGGCAATGAGCAGTTCTTC
TRBV24-1,TRBJ2-3,NA,few,CATSDQQGSTDTQYF,TGTGCCACCAGTGATCAACAGGGAAGCACAGATACGCAGTATTTT
TRBV30,TRBJ2-5,NA,NA,CAWSGGLQETQYF,TGTGCCTGGAGCGGAGGGCTCCAAGAGACCCAGTACTTC
TRBV5-4,TRBJ2-5,NA,few,CASRKRGAQETQYF,TGTGCCAGCCGCAAACGGGGTGCCCAAGAGACCCAGTACTTC
TRBV28,TRBJ1-6,NA,NA,CASSFSPSGFASSYNSPLHF,TGTGCCAGCAGTTTTTCCCCCTCGGGGTTTGCATCCTCCTATAATTCACCCCTCCACTTT
TRBV18,TRBJ1-5,NA,NA,CASSLKDRPGNDQPQHF,TGTGCCAGCTCATTAAAAGACAGGCCAGGGAACGATCAGCCCCAGCATTTT
TRBV11-1,TRBJ1-2,TRBD1,NA,CASSPQNRGPNYGYTF,TGTGCCAGCAGCCCGCAAAACAGGGGCCCCAACTATGGCTACACCTTC
TRBV29-1,TRBJ1-2,NA,NA,CSVEKPVNYGYTF,TGCAGCGTTGAAAAGCCGGTTAACTATGGCTACACCTTC